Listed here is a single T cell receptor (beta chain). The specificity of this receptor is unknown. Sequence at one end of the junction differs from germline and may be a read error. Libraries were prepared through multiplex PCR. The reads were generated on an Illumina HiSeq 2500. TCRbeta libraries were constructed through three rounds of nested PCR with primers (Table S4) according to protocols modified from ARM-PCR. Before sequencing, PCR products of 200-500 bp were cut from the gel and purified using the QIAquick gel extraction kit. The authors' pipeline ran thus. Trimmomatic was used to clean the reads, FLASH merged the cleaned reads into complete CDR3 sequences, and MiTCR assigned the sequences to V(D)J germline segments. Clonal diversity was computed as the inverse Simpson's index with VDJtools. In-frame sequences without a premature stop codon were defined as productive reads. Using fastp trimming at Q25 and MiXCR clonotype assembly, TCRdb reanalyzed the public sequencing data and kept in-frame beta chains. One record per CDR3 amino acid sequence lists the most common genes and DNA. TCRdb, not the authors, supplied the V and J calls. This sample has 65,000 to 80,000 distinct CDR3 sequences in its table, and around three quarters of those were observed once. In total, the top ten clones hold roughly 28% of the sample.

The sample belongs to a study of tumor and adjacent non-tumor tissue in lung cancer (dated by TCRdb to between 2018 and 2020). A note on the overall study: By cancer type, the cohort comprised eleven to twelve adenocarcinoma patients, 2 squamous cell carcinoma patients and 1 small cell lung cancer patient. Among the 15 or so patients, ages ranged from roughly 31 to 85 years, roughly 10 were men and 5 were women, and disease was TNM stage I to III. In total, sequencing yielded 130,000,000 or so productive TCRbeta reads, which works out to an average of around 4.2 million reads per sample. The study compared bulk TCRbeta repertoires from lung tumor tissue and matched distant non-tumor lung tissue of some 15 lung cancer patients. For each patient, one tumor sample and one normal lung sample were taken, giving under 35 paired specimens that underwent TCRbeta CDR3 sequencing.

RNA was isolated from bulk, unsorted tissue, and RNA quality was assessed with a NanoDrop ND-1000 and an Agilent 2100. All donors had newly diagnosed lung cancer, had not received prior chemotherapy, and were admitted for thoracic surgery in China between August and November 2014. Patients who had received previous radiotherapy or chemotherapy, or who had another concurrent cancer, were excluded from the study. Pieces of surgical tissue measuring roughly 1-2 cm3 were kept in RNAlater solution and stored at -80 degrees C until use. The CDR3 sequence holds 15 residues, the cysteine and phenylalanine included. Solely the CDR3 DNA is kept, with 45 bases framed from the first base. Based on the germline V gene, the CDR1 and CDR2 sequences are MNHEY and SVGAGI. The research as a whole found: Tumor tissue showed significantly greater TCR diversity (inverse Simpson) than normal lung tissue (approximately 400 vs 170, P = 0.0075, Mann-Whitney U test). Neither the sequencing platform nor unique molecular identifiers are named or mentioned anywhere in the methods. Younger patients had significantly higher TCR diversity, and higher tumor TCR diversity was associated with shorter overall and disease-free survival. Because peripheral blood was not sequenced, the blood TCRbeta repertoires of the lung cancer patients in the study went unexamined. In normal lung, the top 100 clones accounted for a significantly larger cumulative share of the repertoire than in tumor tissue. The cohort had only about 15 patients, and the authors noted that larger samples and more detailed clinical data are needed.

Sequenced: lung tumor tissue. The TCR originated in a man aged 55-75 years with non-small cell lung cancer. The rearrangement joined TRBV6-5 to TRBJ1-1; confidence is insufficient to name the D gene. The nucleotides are TGTGCCAGCAGTTACTCGAAGCTCATGAACACTGAAGCTTCCTTT. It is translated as CASSYSKLMNTEASF.